These 18 T cell receptor beta chains came from one sample sequenced in a study of shared clonotypes between healthy human individuals. Profiling relied on immunoSEQ multiplex PCR, and the TCRdb table lists in-frame clones only, not all of them. The sample records more than 1.2 million clones, approximately 98.5% being singletons. Sequences were obtained from naive CD4+ T cells sorted from blood. Indicated subset: CD45RA+ positively selected. Receptors were obtained from a man younger than 45 in good health.

This clone was seen just once. This chain links TRBV7-9 with TRBJ2-1; D may match TRBD1 or TRBD2 (5 bases each). The germline V gene encodes CDR1 SEHNR and CDR2 FQNEAQ (reference sequence). Trimming pared 6 bases from V and 6 bases from J, leaving 15 bases between. The CDR3 totals 14 residues. CDR3 region: CASRVGPGINEQFF. DNA of the CDR3: TGTGCCAGCAGGGTGGGACCTGGAATCAATGAGCAGTTCTTC.

The rearrangement joins TRBV29-1 to TRBJ2-5; TRBD1 matches at 9 bases. Germline trimming cut 6 bases from V and 2 bases from J; bases unmatched to any gene: 7. From germline, CDR1 is SQVTM and CDR2 ANQGSEA. The CDR3 loop spans 14 amino acids. This chain's CDR3 is CSVLPGQGQETQYF. CDR3 sequence (DNA): TGCAGCGTGCTACCGGGACAGGGACAAGAGACCCAGTACTTC.

This chain joins TRBV28 and TRBJ2-2; 7 positions match TRBD2. CDR3 length: 17 amino acids. Germline-derived CDR1 and CDR2 are MDHEN and SYDVKM. V lost 8 bases, J lost 4 bases, and 16 bases stayed unmatched. CDR3 loop: CASRPVRGGRGTGELFF. The CDR3 coding sequence is TGTGCCAGCCGCCCCGTCCGAGGCGGGAGAGGCACCGGGGAGCTGTTTTTT.

Only one count was recorded for this clone. The chain couples TRBV11-2 to TRBJ2-1, with D tentatively TRBD2 (5 bases). The CDR3 length is 16 residues. The V and J ends lost 5 bases and 5 bases respectively, with 19 bases between them. Germline lookup yields CDR1 SGHAT and CDR2 FQNNGV. Here the CDR3 reads CASSRTGNLAHNEQFF. The CDR3 nucleotides are TGTGCCAGCAGCAGAACCGGGAACTTGGCTCACAATGAGCAGTTCTTC.

The chain carries TRBV6-5 and TRBJ2-1; 13 bases fit TRBD2. The V gene end was trimmed by 1 base and the J gene end by 6 bases; junction bases not matched to a gene: 3. The CDR3 totals 16 residues. The germline CDR1 and CDR2 sequences are MNHEY and SVGAGI. This CDR3 reads CASSYLTSGRANEQFF. The CDR3 nucleotides read TGTGCCAGCAGTTACTTAACTAGCGGGAGGGCCAATGAGCAGTTCTTC.

V gene TRBV4-1 combines with J gene TRBJ1-3; D remains unclear. The CDR3 sequence is 20 residues long. Deletions cut 0 bases from V and 0 bases from J, with 21 bases between. The germline gives CDR1 MGHRA, CDR2 YSYEKL. The CDR3 DNA sequence: TGCGCCAGCAGCCAAGATTGGGCTCTTGAGGCAGGATTCTCTGGAAACACCATATATTTT. Translation gives CASSQDWALEAGFSGNTIYF.

The rearrangement uses TRBV2 and TRBJ2-3; 10 nucleotides agree with TRBD2. V dropped 5 bases and J dropped 0; count of bases not matched to a gene: 5. The CDR3 is 16 residues long. Germline lookup yields CDR1 SNHLY and CDR2 FYNNEI. The CDR3 sequence: CASSPILAGSTDTQYF. The CDR3 DNA is TGTGCCAGCAGTCCGATACTAGCGGGGAGCACAGATACGCAGTATTTT.

This chain uses TRBV5-4 with TRBJ2-3, with TRBD2 matching over 10 bases. CDR3 size: 15 residues. The germline gives CDR1 SGHNT, CDR2 YYREEE (reference sequence). The trim removed 4 bases at V and 6 bases at J, leaving 8 bases unmatched. DNA for the CDR3: TGTGCCAGCAGCCAGAGCGGGAGGGCCGACGATACGCAGTATTTT. Translated: CASSQSGRADDTQYF. The full variable domain, completed using reference TRBV5-4 and TRBJ2-3, is ETGVTQSPTHLIKTRGQQVTLRCSSQSGHNTVSWYQQALGQGPQFIFQYYREEENGRGNFPPRFSGLQFPNYSSELNVNALELDDSALYLCASSQSGRADDTQYFGPGTRLTVL.

The V call is TRBV18, the J call TRBJ1-1, with D unclear. V was pared by 0 bases and J by 1 base, with 15 bases between. The CDR3 consists of 17 residues. Germline assignment: CDR1 KGHSH and CDR2 LQKENI. This chain's CDR3 is CASSPPGPEWGNTEAFF. The CDR3 DNA is TGTGCCAGCTCACCACCCGGACCCGAATGGGGGAACACTGAAGCTTTCTTT.

This chain links TRBV11-2 with TRBJ1-3; D unresolved. The CDR3 runs 12 residues. Trimming pared 6 bases from V and 6 bases from J, leaving 9 bases between. The germline gives CDR1 SGHAT, CDR2 FQNNGV. CDR3 in DNA: TGTGCCAGCAGTCCCTATGCAAACACCATATATTTT. Its translation is CASSPYANTIYF.

In regard to this clone: Other DNA variants within this sample encode the same CDR3. The chain is built from TRBV2 and TRBJ2-7; TRBD1 matches 7 bases. Germline V gene sequence: CDR1 SNHLY, CDR2 FYNNEI. The CDR3 is 12 residues long. The trim removed 6 bases at V and 3 bases at J, leaving 2 bases unmatched. This CDR3 reads CASSRDSYEQYF. The CDR3 nucleotides are TGTGCCAGCAGCCGGGACAGCTACGAGCAGTACTTC.

The chain combines TRBV5-4 with TRBJ1-2; no clear D. Germline V gene data show CDR1 as SGHNT and CDR2 as YYREEE (reference sequence). Trimming shortened V by 0 bases and J by 2 bases, and 11 bases separated the two germline ends. This CDR3 comprises 15 residues. CDR3 sequence (DNA): TGTGCCAGCAGCTTGGTGGTGGGAACCAACTATGGCTACACCTTC. This gives the protein CASSLVVGTNYGYTF.

The V call is TRBV18, the J call TRBJ2-3; weak D call: TRBD1 (6 bases). This CDR3 comprises 15 residues. V lost 5 bases to trimming and J lost 8 bases, with 20 bases between them. Per the germline V gene, CDR1 is KGHSH and CDR2 is LQKENI. The CDR3 region has the DNA TGTGCCAGCTCAATAGGGAACAGCCGAGGGGGTACGCAGTATTTT. This encodes CASSIGNSRGGTQYF.

This sequence joins TRBV6-5 and TRBJ2-1; D is perhaps TRBD2 (6 bases). The CDR3 has 13 residues. Germline lookup yields CDR1 MNHEY and CDR2 SVGAGI. Trimming left V 7 bases short and J 9 bases short, with 16 bases between. The CDR3 spells CASTPPGATEQFF. The CDR3 DNA is TGTGCCAGCACCCCCCCGGGAGCTACTGAGCAGTTCTTC.

V gene TRBV6-1 combines with J gene TRBJ2-2; 7 positions match TRBD1. Trimming cost V 6 bases and J 7 bases; bases outside gene matches: 11. The CDR3 length is 15 residues. Per germline, CDR1 MNHNS and CDR2 SASEGT. DNA of the CDR3: TGTGCCAGCAGCGCCCGACAGGGTCCGTACGGGGAGCTGTTTTTT. Translating it yields CASSARQGPYGELFF.

Regarding this clone: Distinct nucleotide sequences in the sample also encode this CDR3. The chain links TRBV9 to TRBJ2-7, with 10 bases lining up with TRBD2. Trimming at V came to 0 bases and at J to 2 bases, leaving 2 bases not matched to a gene. Germline loops: CDR1 SGDLS, CDR2 YYNGEE. The CDR3 loop spans 15 amino acids. CDR3 coding DNA: TGTGCCAGCAGCGTAGGACTAGCGGGCGCCTACGAGCAGTACTTC. Its translation: CASSVGLAGAYEQYF.

This clone is a singleton in its sample. The rearrangement uses TRBV14 and TRBJ2-1, with TRBD2 matching over 11 bases. This CDR3 region has 17 residues. The germline CDR1 and CDR2 sequences are SGHDN and FVKESK. J gave up 6 bases and V 3 bases, and 10 bases lay outside the gene matches. The CDR3 spells CASSHYQKGLAVNEQFF. The CDR3 nucleotides read TGTGCCAGCAGCCATTATCAAAAGGGACTAGCGGTCAATGAGCAGTTCTTC.

The chain is built from TRBV18 and TRBJ1-2, with D possibly matching TRBD1 (6 bases). Trimming removed 6 bases at V and 4 bases at J, with 27 bases between. Germline lookup yields CDR1 KGHSH and CDR2 LQKENI. The CDR3 covers 18 residues. The CDR3 reads CASSDLRTAASTAYGYTF. For the CDR3, the DNA is TGTGCCAGCTCCGATCTCAGGACAGCTGCCTCAACAGCCTATGGCTACACCTTC.